This T cell receptor beta chain was sequenced for a study of T cell responses to AZD1222 COVID-19 vaccine. Study findings and constraints: Females outnumbered males among donors, who were mostly white British; clonal diversity was possibly underestimated. The breadth and depth of Spike-specific TCRs increased once two AZD1222 doses had been given. At 160-218 and 743-854, vaccine-associated CD4 TCRs were dominant, and they spanned spike. Without day 14 samples, only post-peak T cell repertoires were studied.

TCRdb keeps only in-frame clones here, not all; method: immunoSEQ multiplex PCR. The data show fewer than 150,000 clones, with about 92% seen just once and approximately 5% held by the top ten. Germline lookup yields CDR1 LGHNT and CDR2 FRNRAP. The CDR3 contains 14 residues. Trimming cost V 1 base and J 2 bases, with 9 bases left between them. Concerning this clone: As yet, its antigen is unknown. The same CDR3 is also encoded by other DNA sequences in this sample.

The sequence derives from an adult who received the AZD1222 COVID-19 vaccine. The starting material was peripheral blood, obtained 28 days after the second AZD1222 dose. The chain uses TRBV12-5 and TRBJ2-7; D remains ambiguous. CDR3 sequence: CASGLGTGPYEQYF. The DNA for the CDR3 is TGTGCTAGTGGTTTGGGGACGGGTCCCTACGAGCAGTACTTC. Using reference TRBV12-5 and TRBJ2-7 for the parts outside the CDR3, the full variable domain is DARVTQTPRHKVTEMGQEVTMRCQPILGHNTVFWYRQTMMQGLELLAYFRNRAPLDDSGMPKDRFSAEMPDATLATLKIQPSEPRDSAVYFCASGLGTGPYEQYFGPGTRLTVT.